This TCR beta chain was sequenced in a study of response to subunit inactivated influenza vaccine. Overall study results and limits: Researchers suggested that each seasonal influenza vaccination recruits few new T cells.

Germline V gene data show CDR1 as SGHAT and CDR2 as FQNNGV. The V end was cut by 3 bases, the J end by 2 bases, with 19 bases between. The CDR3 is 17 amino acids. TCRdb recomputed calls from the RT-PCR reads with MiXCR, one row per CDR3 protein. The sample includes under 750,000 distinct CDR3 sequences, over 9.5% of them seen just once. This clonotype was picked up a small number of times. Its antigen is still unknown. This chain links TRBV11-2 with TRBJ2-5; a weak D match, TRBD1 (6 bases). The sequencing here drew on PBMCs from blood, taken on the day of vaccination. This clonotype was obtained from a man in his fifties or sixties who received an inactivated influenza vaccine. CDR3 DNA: TGTGCCAGCAGCTTGAGATACAGGGCCCTCCAACAAGAGACCCAGTACTTC. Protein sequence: CASSLRYRALQQETQYF.